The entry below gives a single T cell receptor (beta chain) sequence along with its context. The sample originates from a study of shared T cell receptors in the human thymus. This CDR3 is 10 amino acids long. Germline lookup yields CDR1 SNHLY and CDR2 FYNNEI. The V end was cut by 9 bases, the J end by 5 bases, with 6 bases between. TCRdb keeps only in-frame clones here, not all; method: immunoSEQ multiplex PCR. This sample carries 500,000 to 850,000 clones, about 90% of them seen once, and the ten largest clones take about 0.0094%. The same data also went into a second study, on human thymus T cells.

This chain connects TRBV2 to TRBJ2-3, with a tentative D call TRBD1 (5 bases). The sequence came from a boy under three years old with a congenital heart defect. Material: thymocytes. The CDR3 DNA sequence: TGTGCCAGGACAGAAGATACGCAGTATTTT. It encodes CARTEDTQYF.